This T cell receptor (beta chain) was retrieved from a study of T cells in Graves' hyperthyroidism and ophthalmopathy. The study, taken as a whole, reports: Among clonotypes expanded in thyroid above 0.001, most were also found in blood.

The CDR3 has 12 amino acids. V lost 0 bases and J lost 8, with 7 bases in between. Looked up from germline, CDR1 is LGHDT and CDR2 is YNNKEL (reference sequence). The authors obtained PBMCs from over 8.5 ml of fresh peripheral blood. This clonotype was found a few times. The target antigen is unknown. Authors of the study amplified TCR beta CDR3 regions from RNA transcripts. The TCR CDR3 was amplified in a first-round RT-PCR using the HTBI primer set. TCRdb analysed the multiplex PCR reads with MiXCR anew, one entry per CDR3 protein. Of about 680,000 distinct CDR3 sequences in the sample, roughly a third are singletons; the top ten hold more than 25%.

The TCR was taken from a woman between 35 and 50 years old with Graves' hyperthyroidism. The J gene is TRBJ1-1, the V gene TRBV3-1; D is unclear. The sequencing input was blood. The CDR3 region is CASSQEGREAFF. The CDR3, as DNA: TGTGCCAGCAGCCAAGAGGGGAGGGAAGCTTTCTTT.